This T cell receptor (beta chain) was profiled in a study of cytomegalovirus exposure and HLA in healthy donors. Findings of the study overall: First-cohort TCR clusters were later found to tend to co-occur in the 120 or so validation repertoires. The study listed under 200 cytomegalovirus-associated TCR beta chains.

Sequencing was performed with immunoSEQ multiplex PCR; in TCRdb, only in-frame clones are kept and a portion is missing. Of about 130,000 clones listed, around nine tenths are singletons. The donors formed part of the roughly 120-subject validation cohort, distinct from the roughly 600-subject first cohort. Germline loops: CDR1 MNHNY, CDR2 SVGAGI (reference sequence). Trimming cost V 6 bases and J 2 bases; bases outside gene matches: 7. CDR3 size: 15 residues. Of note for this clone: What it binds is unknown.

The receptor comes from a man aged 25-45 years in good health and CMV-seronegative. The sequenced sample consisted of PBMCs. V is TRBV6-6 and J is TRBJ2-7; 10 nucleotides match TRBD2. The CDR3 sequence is CASSVTSGVTYEQYF. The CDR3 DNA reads TGTGCCAGCAGCGTAACTAGCGGGGTAACCTACGAGCAGTACTTC.